The clone carrying this T cell receptor (beta chain) showed up just a few times. What it binds is not known. The sample comes from a study of identical twins. TCRdb re-called the 5' RACE reads with MiXCR, one entry per CDR3 protein. Of 400,000 to 500,000 distinct CDR3 sequences listed, 18% are singletons. Whole-study findings and limits: Among monozygotic twins, out-of-frame TCR alpha sharing exceeded what models predicted.

This clonotype was obtained from a man aged 45-60 years in good health. The material sequenced was naive T cells sorted from blood.

CDR3 sequence: CASAKGAANYGYTF. The CDR3 DNA reads TGTGCCAGTGCGAAGGGGGCGGCTAACTATGGCTACACCTTC. The chain links TRBV19 to TRBJ1-2, with 7 bases matching TRBD1. The J segment lost 0 bases and the V segment lost 8 bases, leaving 6 bases of the junction unmatched. The length of the CDR3 is 14 residues. Germline V gives CDR1 LNHDA, CDR2 SQIVND (reference sequence).